Presented here are 27 T cell receptor beta chains from one specimen sequenced in a study of cytomegalovirus exposure and HLA in healthy donors. The PCR ran on 60 Vbeta and 13 Jbeta primers. Libraries were prepared by immunoSEQ multiplex PCR; TCRdb keeps only in-frame clonotypes and omits some of them. The sample has under 100,000 clones; 77% are singletons. The source material was PBMCs. The source of these receptors is a boy aged 10-17 years in good health and CMV-seronegative.

This sequence joins TRBV5-1 and TRBJ2-1; 10 bases map to TRBD1. The CDR3 length is 19 residues. J was trimmed by 2 bases and V by 0 bases; bases with no gene match: 11. Germline CDR1 is SGHRS and CDR2 is YFSETQ. The CDR3 DNA is TGCGCCAGCAGCTTGGGGGACAGGGGATCAGCGGAACCCTACAATGAGCAGTTCTTC. This sequence encodes CASSLGDRGSAEPYNEQFF. Using reference TRBV5-1 and TRBJ2-1 for the parts outside the CDR3, the full variable domain is KAGVTQTPRYLIKTRGQQVTLSCSPISGHRSVSWYQQTPGQGLQFLFEYFSETQRNKGNFPGRFSGRQFSNSRSEMNVSTLELGDSALYLCASSLGDRGSAEPYNEQFFGPGTRLTVL.

The V and J genes are TRBV29-1 and TRBJ2-1; D is perhaps TRBD2 (6 bases). V was shortened by 0 bases and J by 4 bases, with 16 bases between the two germline ends. The CDR3 totals 16 residues. Germline-derived CDR1 and CDR2 are SQVTM and ANQGSEA. The CDR3 DNA is TGCAGCGTTGAAGATCTGGAGGGCCTTAGGTACAATGAGCAGTTCTTC. This encodes CSVEDLEGLRYNEQFF.

This rearrangement joins TRBV14 to TRBJ1-1; possibly TRBD1 for D (5 bases). The V and J ends lost 0 bases and 5 bases respectively, with 10 bases between them. This CDR3 contains 14 residues. CDR1 is SGHDN and CDR2 is FVKESK in the germline V gene. The DNA of the CDR3 is TGTGCCAGCAGCCAAGAGTTTAAGGGGACTGAAGCTTTCTTT. Protein product: CASSQEFKGTEAFF.

The CDR3 region has the DNA TGTGCCAGCAGCAGCCGAAGCTATGGCTACACCTTC. It encodes CASSSRSYGYTF. The chain employs TRBV7-2 and TRBJ1-2; D remains unclear. The CDR3 length is 12 residues. Germline values: CDR1 SGHTA, CDR2 FQGNSA. V dropped 5 bases and J dropped 4 bases, with 8 bases sitting between them.

This chain links TRBV7-9 with TRBJ2-5, with 7 bases aligning to TRBD1. From germline, CDR1 is SEHNR and CDR2 FQNEAQ (reference sequence). This CDR3 is built from 14 residues. V shed 4 bases and J 2 bases; nucleotides not matched to a gene: 4. The CDR3 region has the DNA TGTGCCAGCAGCTCAGACAGGGATCAAGAGACCCAGTACTTC. It translates to CASSSDRDQETQYF.

This chain joins TRBV25-1 and TRBJ1-2; 8 bases align to TRBD1. V lost 2 bases, J lost 5 bases, and 10 bases stayed unmatched. Germline V gene lookup returns CDR1 MGHDK and CDR2 SYGVNS. The CDR3 extends over 16 amino acids. The CDR3 nucleotides read TGTGCCAGCAGTGAACTTAAAGACAGGGGCGCATATGGCTACACCTTC. Protein: CASSELKDRGAYGYTF.

This chain connects TRBV12-5 to TRBJ1-2, with a tentative D call TRBD1 (5 bases). Trimming removed 1 base at V and 4 bases at J, with 13 bases between. The CDR3 covers 15 residues. Germline V CDR1 and CDR2: LGHNT, FRNRAP. CDR3 protein: CASGLEQQDRYGYTF. CDR3 DNA: TGTGCTAGTGGTTTGGAACAACAGGACCGCTATGGCTACACCTTC.

The CDR3 sequence is CASISGGTSTDTQYF. As DNA, the CDR3 is TGTGCCAGCATAAGCGGGGGTACTAGCACAGATACGCAGTATTTT. This chain connects TRBV6-4 to TRBJ2-3; 8 positions match TRBD2. The V segment lost 7 bases and the J segment 0 bases; nucleotides outside the gene matches: 6. Germline V gene data show CDR1 as MRHNA and CDR2 as SNTAGT. There are 15 residues in the CDR3.

This chain links TRBV4-1 with TRBJ2-2, with no clear D. This CDR3 is built from 15 residues. CDR1 MGHRA and CDR2 YSYEKL come from the germline V gene. V shed 1 base and J shed 6 bases, with 12 bases lying between them. CDR3 bases: TGCGCCAGCAGCCAAGGAACACCCCGGGCCGGGGAGCTGTTTTTT. This sequence encodes CASSQGTPRAGELFF.

The rearrangement links TRBV10-3 to TRBJ1-2; 9 bases agree with TRBD1. V shed 5 bases, J shed 4 bases, and the junction held 8 bases outside the gene matches. In germline, CDR1 is ENHRY, CDR2 SYGVKD. The CDR3 runs to 15 residues. The CDR3 is CAISPLTGGVYGYTF. In DNA, the CDR3 is TGTGCCATCAGTCCATTAACAGGGGGCGTCTATGGCTACACCTTC.

The chain uses TRBV4-3 and TRBJ1-1, with D unresolved. This CDR3 spans 13 amino acids. Germline values: CDR1 LGHNA, CDR2 YSLEER. V was cut by 0 bases and J by 11 bases, with 13 bases left in between. Here the CDR3 reads CASSQDQSLRAFF. The CDR3 nucleotides are TGCGCCAGCAGCCAAGATCAGAGCTTGAGGGCTTTCTTT.

The sample holds a few counts of this clone. The rearrangement links TRBV9 to TRBJ2-5, with D maybe TRBD1 (5 bases). The germline V gene encodes CDR1 SGDLS and CDR2 YYNGEE. The CDR3 totals 16 residues. The V gene lost 3 bases and the J gene lost 7 bases, with 22 bases spanning the gap. Written as DNA, the CDR3 is TGTGCCAGCAGCGCCGCCCCGAGCGAGATTAGGGGGACCCAGTACTTC. Amino acid sequence: CASSAAPSEIRGTQYF.

The CDR3 here is CASSQDGSPYNEQFF. CDR3 DNA: TGCGCCAGCAGCCAAGACGGGAGCCCCTACAATGAGCAGTTCTTC. This chain links TRBV4-3 with TRBJ2-1; the D gene is possibly TRBD2 (6 bases). This CDR3 spans 15 amino acids. V lost 0 bases and J 2 bases, leaving 8 bases between the germline ends. The germline CDR1 and CDR2 sequences are LGHNA and YSLEER.

The chain uses TRBV7-2 and TRBJ2-7, with 11 bases lining up with TRBD1. Germline CDR1 is SGHTA and CDR2 is FQGNSA. Germline trimming cut 5 bases from V and 4 bases from J; bases unmatched to any gene: 7. The CDR3 is 15 amino acids. The chain's CDR3 is CASSLLGQGVYEQYF. The CDR3 nucleotides read TGTGCCAGCAGCCTCTTGGGACAGGGGGTTTACGAGCAGTACTTC.

V and J are TRBV5-1 and TRBJ1-1; perhaps TRBD1 as D (6 bases). This CDR3 contains 16 residues. CDR1 SGHRS and CDR2 YFSETQ come from the germline V gene. V lost 4 bases and J lost 6, with 22 bases in between. CDR3 bases: TGCGCCAGCAGCCTCCCCACAGGGCCGCGAATGGCTGAAGCTTTCTTT. Protein product: CASSLPTGPRMAEAFF.

This clone was seen only once. The V call is TRBV5-4, the J call TRBJ2-3; maybe TRBD1 (6 bases). The CDR3 length is 14 residues. Germline V gene lookup returns CDR1 SGHNT and CDR2 YYREEE (reference sequence). V was shortened by 2 bases and J by 4 bases, with 11 bases between the two germline ends. The CDR3 sequence: CASSLEGEPDTQYF. In nucleotides, the CDR3 is TGTGCCAGCAGCTTAGAGGGGGAGCCAGATACGCAGTATTTT. The whole variable domain, remainder taken from reference TRBV5-4 and TRBJ2-3, is ETGVTQSPTHLIKTRGQQVTLRCSSQSGHNTVSWYQQALGQGPQFIFQYYREEENGRGNFPPRFSGLQFPNYSSELNVNALELDDSALYLCASSLEGEPDTQYFGPGTRLTVL.

The rearrangement uses TRBV6-5 and TRBJ2-2, with D perhaps matching TRBD1 (5 bases). Germline V lookup: CDR1 MNHEY, CDR2 SVGAGI. V was trimmed by 8 bases and J by 5 bases, leaving 9 bases between them. The CDR3 extends over 12 amino acids. The CDR3 loop reads CASSRATGELFF. DNA for the CDR3: TGTGCCAGCTCCAGGGCTACCGGGGAGCTGTTTTTT.

The chain has TRBV28 and TRBJ2-3; D gene uncertain. The germline gives CDR1 MDHEN, CDR2 SYDVKM. The CDR3 is 13 residues long. V lost 4 bases, J lost 2 bases, and 7 bases lay in between. This chain's CDR3 is CASSWQDTDTQYF. The DNA for the CDR3 is TGTGCCAGCAGTTGGCAGGACACAGATACGCAGTATTTT. Supplemented by reference TRBV28 and TRBJ2-3, the full variable domain reads DVKVTQSSRYLVKRTGEKVFLECVQDMDHENMFWYRQDPGLGLRLIYFSYDVKMKEKGDIPEGYSVSREKKERFSLILESASTNQTSMYLCASSWQDTDTQYFGPGTRLTVL.

V gene TRBV25-1 combines with J gene TRBJ1-1; no clear D gene. V lost 7 bases and J 1 base, leaving 4 bases between the germline ends. From germline, CDR1 is MGHDK and CDR2 SYGVNS. The CDR3 loop spans 11 amino acids. CDR3 nucleotide sequence: TGTGCCAGCAAGCGGAACACTGAAGCTTTCTTT. Protein product: CASKRNTEAFF.

This clone was counted between two and nine times. The chain is built from TRBV27 and TRBJ2-1; a possible D gene is TRBD2 (5 bases). The CDR3 loop spans 14 amino acids. The V gene's germline CDR1 is MNHEY and CDR2 SMNVEV (reference sequence). V shed 6 bases and J shed 15 bases, with 24 bases lying between them. CDR3 protein: CASSPPVREGDLFF. The DNA for the CDR3 is TGTGCCAGCAGCCCACCCGTACGTGAGGGAGATCTGTTCTTC.

Here the CDR3 reads CASSFWERETQYF. CDR3 in DNA: TGTGCCAGCAGCTTCTGGGAGCGAGAGACCCAGTACTTC. The rearrangement joins TRBV7-8 to TRBJ2-5; tentatively, D is TRBD2 (5 bases). The germline CDR1 and CDR2 sequences are SGHVS and FQNEAQ. Deletions cut 3 bases from V and 4 bases from J, with 9 bases between. The CDR3 has 13 residues.

This chain links TRBV19 with TRBJ1-1; D unclear. Germline-derived CDR1 and CDR2 are LNHDA and SQIVND (reference sequence). The CDR3 loop spans 14 amino acids. Trimming left V 3 bases short and J 1 base short, with 9 bases between. The CDR3 here is CASSMGGGNTEAFF. CDR3 DNA sequence: TGTGCCAGTAGTATGGGTGGAGGGAACACTGAAGCTTTCTTT.

This clone turned up a few times. The chain uses TRBV13 and TRBJ2-7; tentatively, D is TRBD2 (6 bases). The V end was cut by 5 bases, the J end by 5 bases, with 10 bases between. CDR1 PRHDT and CDR2 FYEKMQ come from the germline V gene (reference sequence). This CDR3 has 12 residues. The CDR3 nucleotides are TGTGCCAGCAGCCATAGCGGAAACGAGCAGTACTTC. It specifies CASSHSGNEQYF.

The CDR3 here is CASSLLDGAGYTF. The DNA of the CDR3 is TGCGCCAGCAGCTTGTTAGACGGAGCTGGCTACACCTTC. The chain recombines TRBV5-1 with TRBJ1-2; no clear D gene. The V gene's germline CDR1 is SGHRS and CDR2 YFSETQ. V lost 1 base to trimming and J lost 7 bases, with 11 bases between them. CDR3 size: 13 residues.

The gene calls are TRBV6-1 and TRBJ1-4, with 9 bases matching TRBD1. This CDR3 is built from 14 residues. Trimming removed 7 bases from V and 5 bases from J; junction bases left unmatched: 5. Germline CDR1 is MNHNS and CDR2 is SASEGT. The CDR3 here is CASKPGQGNEKLFF. DNA of the CDR3: TGTGCCAGCAAACCGGGACAGGGAAATGAAAAACTGTTTTTT.

The chain employs TRBV9 and TRBJ2-3; the D is unclear. CDR3 length: 15 amino acids. Germline CDR1 reads SGDLS; CDR2 reads YYNGEE. Trimming took 4 bases from V and 3 from J, leaving 15 bases between them. In DNA form, the CDR3 reads TGTGCCAGCAGCCTCGATGGGCCCGTAACAGATACGCAGTATTTT. It is translated as CASSLDGPVTDTQYF.

The rearrangement uses TRBV7-8 and TRBJ2-5; D not certain. V was pared by 3 bases and J by 5 bases, with 16 bases between. The CDR3 has 15 residues. Germline loops: CDR1 SGHVS, CDR2 FQNEAQ. As DNA, the CDR3 is TGTGCCAGCAGCTTCCCCCCCTCCAGCAGGGAGACCCAGTACTTC. Amino acid sequence: CASSFPPSSRETQYF.